This TCR beta chain was recorded in a study of OX40 agonist ivuxolimab in advanced cancers. Some background on the complete study: Ivuxolimab, which targeted the costimulatory receptor OX40 (CD134), was an agonistic, fully human IgG2 monoclonal antibody. Intravenous ivuxolimab was administered to patients every 2 weeks at six dose levels: 0.01, 0.1, 0.3, 1.5, 3 and 10 mg/kg. Of the roughly 51 dose-escalation patients, hepatocellular carcinoma was present in about 20, melanoma in approximately 15, renal cell carcinoma in 9 and head and neck cancer in 9. In the dose-escalation cohort, 70% to 90% of patients were male, and the mean age was 60 years with a range of 23 to 79. Patients were allowed to have had prior anti-PD-1, anti-PD-L1 or anti-CTLA-4 therapy, and 40% of the dose-escalation patients had been treated with checkpoint inhibitors. Partial responses occurred in three dose-escalation patients, of whom one had hepatocellular carcinoma and two had cutaneous melanoma. Peripheral TCRbeta sequencing aimed to test whether ivuxolimab altered TCR sequence diversity and caused clonal T-cell expansion. The monotherapy dose-escalation portion (N ≈ 55 patients) of the phase I ivuxolimab trial is reported in the paper. Broad study findings and their caveats: In partial responders in the 0.1-3.0 mg/kg groups, normalized peripheral clonal expansion was found to be among the lowest, especially among CD8+ T cells. On average, CD8+ T cells showed more expanded clones than CD4+ T cells after ivuxolimab. Low levels of normalized T-cell clonal expansion were also seen in some patients who did not respond. The antigen specificity of the peripheral T cells that underwent clonal expansion was not determined. At doses from 0.1 to 3.0 mg/kg, clonal expansion was seen in both CD4+ and CD8+ blood T cells between baseline and week 6.

Genomic DNA was isolated from the sorted cells so that the TCRbeta CDR3 region could be sequenced. The immunoSEQ Assay was used to sequence the TCRbeta CDR3 regions. TCRdb carries this immuneACCESS record with in-frame sequences only. Its versions omit some clonotypes, under half of them owing to an unresolved V gene in the studies checked, with the rest unexplained. This sample gives about 22,000 clones in total; more than 80% of them show up just once. The ten biggest clones cover roughly 24% of the sample. Patients with a history of autoimmune disease or receiving systemic immunosuppression were excluded from the trial. Peripheral blood for TCR sequencing was collected from all dose cohorts at baseline, on cycle 4 day 1, and on cycle 7 day 1. Samples were obtained from an open-label, multicenter, first-in-human phase I dose-escalation trial of ivuxolimab. Adults with locally advanced or metastatic melanoma, renal cell carcinoma, hepatocellular carcinoma or head and neck squamous cell carcinoma were enrolled in the trial. Before TCR sequencing, CD4+ T cells and CD8+ T cells were sorted from peripheral blood as separate populations.

About this clone: Its antigen specificity is not known. Per-base quality was not reported, and no clone a single base away is much larger than it.

The source was CD4+ or CD8+ T cells sorted from blood, collected in a trial of the OX40 agonist ivuxolimab. The sequence derives from an adult with an advanced solid tumor such as melanoma, head and neck, liver or kidney cancer.

The DNA sequence is TGCGCCAGCAGCCAAGATACGGGAGGGCCGGATGAGCAGTTCTTC. Translated, this is CASSQDTGGPDEQFF. This chain is built from TRBV4-1 and TRBJ2-1, and 8 junction bases match TRBD2. Based on the germline V gene, the CDR1 and CDR2 sequences are MGHRA and YSYEKL. The cysteine opens and the phenylalanine closes a CDR3 of 15 amino acids. Only the CDR3 part of the read is kept: 45 bases, read in frame from the first base. After removal of 0 bases from V and 8 bases from J, the junction retains 6 bases not matched to a gene.